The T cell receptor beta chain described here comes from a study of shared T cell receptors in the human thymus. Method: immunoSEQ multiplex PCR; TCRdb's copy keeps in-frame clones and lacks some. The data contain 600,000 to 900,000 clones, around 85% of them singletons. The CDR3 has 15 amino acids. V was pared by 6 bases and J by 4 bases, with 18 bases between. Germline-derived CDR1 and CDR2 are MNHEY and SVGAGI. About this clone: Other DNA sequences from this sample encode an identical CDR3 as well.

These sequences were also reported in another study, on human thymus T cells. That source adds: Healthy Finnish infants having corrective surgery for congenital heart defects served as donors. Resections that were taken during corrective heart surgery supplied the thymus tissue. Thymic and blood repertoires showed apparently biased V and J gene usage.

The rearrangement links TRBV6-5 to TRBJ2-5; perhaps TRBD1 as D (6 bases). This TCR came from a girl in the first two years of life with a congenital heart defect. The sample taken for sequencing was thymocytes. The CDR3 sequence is CASSGQSPDVETQYF. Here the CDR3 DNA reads TGTGCCAGCAGCGGACAGTCACCTGATGTAGAGACCCAGTACTTC.